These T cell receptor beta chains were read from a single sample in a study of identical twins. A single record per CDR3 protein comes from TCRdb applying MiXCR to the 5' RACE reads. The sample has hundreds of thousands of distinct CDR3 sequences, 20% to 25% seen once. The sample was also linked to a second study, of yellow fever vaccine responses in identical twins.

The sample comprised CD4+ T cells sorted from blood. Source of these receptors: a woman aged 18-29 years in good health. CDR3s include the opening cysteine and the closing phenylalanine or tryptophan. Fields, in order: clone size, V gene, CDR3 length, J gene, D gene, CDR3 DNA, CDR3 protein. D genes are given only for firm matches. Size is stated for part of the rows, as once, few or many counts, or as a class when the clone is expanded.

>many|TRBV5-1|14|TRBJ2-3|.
TGCGCCAGCAGCTTGGAAGGTCGCACAGATACGCAGTATTTT
CASSLEGRTDTQYF
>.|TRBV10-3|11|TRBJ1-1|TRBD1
TGTGCCACCCAGGGGGACACTGAAGCTTTCTTT
CATQGDTEAFF
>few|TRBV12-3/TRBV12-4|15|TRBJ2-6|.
TGTGCCAGCAGTAAAGAGTACTCTGGGGCCAACGTCCTGACTTTC
CASSKEYSGANVLTF
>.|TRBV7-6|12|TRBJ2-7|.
TGTGCCAGCAGCCCAATAGCTGGGGAGCAGTACTTC
CASSPIAGEQYF
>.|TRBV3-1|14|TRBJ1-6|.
TGTGCCAGCAGTCAAGGCTGGACCAATTCACCCCTCCACTTT
CASSQGWTNSPLHF
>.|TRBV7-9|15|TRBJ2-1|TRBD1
TGTGCCAGCAGCACAGGGGCCCTCTCCTACAATGAGCAGTTCTTC
CASSTGALSYNEQFF
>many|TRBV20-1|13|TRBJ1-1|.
TGCAGTGCTAGTGGGAGGCTCGGCACTGAAGCTTTCTTT
CSASGRLGTEAFF
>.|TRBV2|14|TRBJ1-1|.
TGTGCCAGCAGTGAAACCGTTATGAACACTGAAGCTTTCTTT
CASSETVMNTEAFF
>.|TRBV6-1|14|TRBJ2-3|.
TGTGCCACTTGTGGGGGGCTCCTCACAGATACGCAGTATTTT
CATCGGLLTDTQYF
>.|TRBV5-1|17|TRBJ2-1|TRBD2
TGCGCCAGCAGCTTTCCTAGCGGGGGGGCAACCTACAATGAGCAGTTCTTC
CASSFPSGGATYNEQFF
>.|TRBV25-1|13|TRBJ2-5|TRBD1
TGTGCCAGCACCTTCGACAGGGTGGAGACCCAGTACTTC
CASTFDRVETQYF
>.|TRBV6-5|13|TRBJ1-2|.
TGTGCCAGCAGTTATACGAGTACCTATGGCTACACCTTC
CASSYTSTYGYTF
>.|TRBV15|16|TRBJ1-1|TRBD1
TGTGCCTCACAGCAGGCTCCAGGGGGAATTCGCACTGAAGCTTTCTTT
CASQQAPGGIRTEAFF
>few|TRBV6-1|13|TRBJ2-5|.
TGTGCCAGCAGTGCTAGGACTAAAGAGACCCAGTACTTC
CASSARTKETQYF
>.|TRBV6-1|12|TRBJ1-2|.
TGTGCCAGCAGTGAGGCCCAGCGCGGCTACACCTTC
CASSEAQRGYTF
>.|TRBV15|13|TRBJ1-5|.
TGTGCCACCAGCAGAGATAAGAGGGCTCTAGGGCATTTT
CATSRDKRALGHF
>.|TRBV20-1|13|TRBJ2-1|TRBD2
TGCAGTGTTCGGACTAGCGGACATAATGAGCAGTTCTTC
CSVRTSGHNEQFF
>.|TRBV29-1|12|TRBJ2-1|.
TGCAGCGTTGCTATGGGGGTCTATGAGCAGTTCTTC
CSVAMGVYEQFF